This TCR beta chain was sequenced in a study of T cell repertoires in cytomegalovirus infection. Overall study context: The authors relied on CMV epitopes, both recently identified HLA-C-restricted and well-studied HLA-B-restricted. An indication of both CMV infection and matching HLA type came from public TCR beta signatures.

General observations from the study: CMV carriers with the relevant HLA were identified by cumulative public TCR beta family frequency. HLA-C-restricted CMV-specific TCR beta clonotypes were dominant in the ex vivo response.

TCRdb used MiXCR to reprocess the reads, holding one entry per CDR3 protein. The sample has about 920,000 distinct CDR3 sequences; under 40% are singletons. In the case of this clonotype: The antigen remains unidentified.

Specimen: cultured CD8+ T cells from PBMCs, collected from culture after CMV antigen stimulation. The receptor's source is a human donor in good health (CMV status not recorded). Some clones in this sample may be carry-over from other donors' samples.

Here the CDR3 DNA reads TGTGCCAGCAGCCCCGGACAGGGGGTATTCTACGAGCAGTACGTC. Translation: CASSPGQGVFYEQYV. The rearrangement links TRBV7-4 to TRBJ2-7, with 10 positions matching TRBD1. CDR3 length: 15 residues. Germline CDR1 is SGHVT and CDR2 is SQSDAQ. V was pared by 5 bases and J by 3 bases, with 7 bases of the junction left unmatched.